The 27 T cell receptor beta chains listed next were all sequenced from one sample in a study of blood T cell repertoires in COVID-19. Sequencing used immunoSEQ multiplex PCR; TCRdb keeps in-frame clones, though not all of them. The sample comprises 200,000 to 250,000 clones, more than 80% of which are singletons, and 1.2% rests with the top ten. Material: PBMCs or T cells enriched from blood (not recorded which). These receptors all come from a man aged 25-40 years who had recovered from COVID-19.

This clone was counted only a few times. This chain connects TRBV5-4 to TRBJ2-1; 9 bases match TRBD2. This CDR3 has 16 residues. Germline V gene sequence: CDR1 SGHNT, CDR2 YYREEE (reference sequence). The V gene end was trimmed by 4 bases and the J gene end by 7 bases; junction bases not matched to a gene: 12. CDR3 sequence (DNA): TGTGCCAGCAGCCCCGGTGGAGCGGGGGGTTTGAATGAGCAGTTCTTC. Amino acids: CASSPGGAGGLNEQFF.

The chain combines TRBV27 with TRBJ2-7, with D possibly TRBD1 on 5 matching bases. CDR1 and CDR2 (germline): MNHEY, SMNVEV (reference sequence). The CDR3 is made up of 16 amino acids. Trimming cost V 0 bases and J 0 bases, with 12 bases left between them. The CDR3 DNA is TGTGCCAGCAGTTTATCCGGCAGGGCGGACTCCTACGAGCAGTACTTC. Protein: CASSLSGRADSYEQYF.

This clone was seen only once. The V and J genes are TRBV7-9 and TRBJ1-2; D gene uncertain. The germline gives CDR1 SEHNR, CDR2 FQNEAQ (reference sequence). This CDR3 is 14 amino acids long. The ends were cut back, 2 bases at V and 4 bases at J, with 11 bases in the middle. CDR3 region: CASSLSGRFYGYTF. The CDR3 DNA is TGTGCCAGCAGCTTAAGTGGCAGATTCTATGGCTACACCTTC. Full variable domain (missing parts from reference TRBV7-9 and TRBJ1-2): DTGVSQNPRHKITKRGQNVTFRCDPISEHNRLYWYRQTLGQGPEFLTYFQNEAQLEKSRLLSDRFSAERPKGSFSTLEIQRTEQGDSAMYLCASSLSGRFYGYTFGSGTRLTVV.

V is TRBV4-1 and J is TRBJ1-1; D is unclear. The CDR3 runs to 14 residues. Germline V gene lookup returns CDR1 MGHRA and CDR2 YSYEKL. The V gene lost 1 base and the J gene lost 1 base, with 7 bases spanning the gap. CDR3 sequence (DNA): TGCGCCAGCAGCCAAGTAGGCGGGAACACTGAAGCTTTCTTT. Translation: CASSQVGGNTEAFF.

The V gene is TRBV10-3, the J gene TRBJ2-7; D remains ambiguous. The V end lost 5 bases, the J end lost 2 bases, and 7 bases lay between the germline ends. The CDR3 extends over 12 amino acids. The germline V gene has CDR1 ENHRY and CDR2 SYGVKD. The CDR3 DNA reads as TGTGCCATCAGTCCCCAGGCCTACGAGCAGTACTTC. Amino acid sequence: CAISPQAYEQYF.

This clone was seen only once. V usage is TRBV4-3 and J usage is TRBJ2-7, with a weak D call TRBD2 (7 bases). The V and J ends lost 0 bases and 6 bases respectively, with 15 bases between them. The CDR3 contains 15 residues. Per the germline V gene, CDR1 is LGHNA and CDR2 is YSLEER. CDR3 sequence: CASSQDLRGAVEQYF. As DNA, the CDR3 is TGCGCCAGCAGCCAAGATCTTCGGGGGGCGGTCGAGCAGTACTTC.

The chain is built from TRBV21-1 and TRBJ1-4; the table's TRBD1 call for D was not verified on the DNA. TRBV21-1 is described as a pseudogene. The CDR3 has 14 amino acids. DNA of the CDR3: TGTGCCAGCGGACACAGGGGGCAGGGTGAAAAACTGTTTTTT. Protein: CASGHRGQGEKLFF.

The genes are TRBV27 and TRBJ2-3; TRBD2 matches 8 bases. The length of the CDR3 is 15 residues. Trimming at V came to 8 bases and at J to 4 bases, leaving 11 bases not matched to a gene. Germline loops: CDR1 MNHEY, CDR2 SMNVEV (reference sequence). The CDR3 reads CASRPGGRGPDTQYF. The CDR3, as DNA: TGTGCCAGCCGCCCGGGGGGGAGAGGCCCAGATACGCAGTATTTT.

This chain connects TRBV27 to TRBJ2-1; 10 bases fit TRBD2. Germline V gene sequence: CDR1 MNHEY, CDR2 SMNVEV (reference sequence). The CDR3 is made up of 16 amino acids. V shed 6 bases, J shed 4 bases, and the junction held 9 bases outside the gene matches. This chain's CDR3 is CASRSPLAGIYNEQFF. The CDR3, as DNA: TGTGCCAGCAGGTCCCCACTAGCGGGAATATACAATGAGCAGTTCTTC.

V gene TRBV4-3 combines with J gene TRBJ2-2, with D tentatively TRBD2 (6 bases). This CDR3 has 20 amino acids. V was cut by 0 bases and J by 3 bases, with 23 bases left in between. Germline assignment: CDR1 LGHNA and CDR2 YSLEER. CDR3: CASSQDQGIVGGWDTGELFF. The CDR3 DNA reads TGCGCCAGCAGCCAAGATCAGGGCATCGTTGGGGGGTGGGACACCGGGGAGCTGTTTTTT.

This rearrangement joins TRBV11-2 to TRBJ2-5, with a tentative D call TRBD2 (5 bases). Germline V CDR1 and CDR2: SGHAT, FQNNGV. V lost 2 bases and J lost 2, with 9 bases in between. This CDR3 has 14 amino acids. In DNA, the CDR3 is TGTGCCAGCAGCTTACGACTACCACAAGAGACCCAGTACTTC. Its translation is CASSLRLPQETQYF.

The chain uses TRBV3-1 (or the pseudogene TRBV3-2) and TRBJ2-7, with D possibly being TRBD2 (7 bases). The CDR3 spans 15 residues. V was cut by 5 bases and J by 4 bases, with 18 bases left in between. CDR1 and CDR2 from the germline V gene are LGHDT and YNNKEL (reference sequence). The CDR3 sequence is CASSGGGTFQYEQYF. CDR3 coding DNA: TGTGCCAGCAGCGGGGGAGGGACATTCCAATACGAGCAGTACTTC.

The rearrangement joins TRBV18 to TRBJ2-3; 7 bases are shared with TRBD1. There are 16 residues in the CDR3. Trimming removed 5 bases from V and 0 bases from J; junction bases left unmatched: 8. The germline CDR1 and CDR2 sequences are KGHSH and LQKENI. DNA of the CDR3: TGTGCCAGCTCATCGACAACAGGGGCTAGCACAGATACGCAGTATTTT. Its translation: CASSSTTGASTDTQYF.

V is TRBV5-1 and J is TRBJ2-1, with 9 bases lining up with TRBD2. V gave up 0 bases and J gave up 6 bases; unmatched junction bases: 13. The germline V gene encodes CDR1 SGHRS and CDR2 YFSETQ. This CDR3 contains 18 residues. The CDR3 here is CASSLAAVWRGGGNEQFF. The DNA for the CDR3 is TGCGCCAGCAGCTTGGCCGCGGTTTGGCGGGGGGGAGGCAATGAGCAGTTCTTC.

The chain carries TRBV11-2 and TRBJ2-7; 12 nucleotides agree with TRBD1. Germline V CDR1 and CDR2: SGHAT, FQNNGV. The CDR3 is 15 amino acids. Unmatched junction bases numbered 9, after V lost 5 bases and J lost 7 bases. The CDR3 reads CASSAPGQGAREQYF. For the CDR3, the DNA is TGTGCCAGCAGCGCCCCGGGACAGGGGGCGAGAGAGCAGTACTTC. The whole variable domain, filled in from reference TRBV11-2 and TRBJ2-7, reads EAGVAQSPRYKIIEKRQSVAFWCNPISGHATLYWYQQILGQGPKLLIQFQNNGVVDDSQLPKDRFSAERLKGVDSTLKIQPAKLEDSAVYLCASSAPGQGAREQYFGPGTRLTVT.

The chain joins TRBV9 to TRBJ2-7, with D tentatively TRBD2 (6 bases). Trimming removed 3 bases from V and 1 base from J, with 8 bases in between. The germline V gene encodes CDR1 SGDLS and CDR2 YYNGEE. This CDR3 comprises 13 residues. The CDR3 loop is CASSGDWSYEQYF. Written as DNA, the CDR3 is TGTGCCAGCAGCGGGGACTGGTCCTACGAGCAGTACTTC.

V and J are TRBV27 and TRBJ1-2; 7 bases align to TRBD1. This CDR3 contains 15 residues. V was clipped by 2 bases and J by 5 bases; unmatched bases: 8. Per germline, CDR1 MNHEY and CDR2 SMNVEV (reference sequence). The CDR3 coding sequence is TGTGCCAGCAGTTTAGGCGGAGGGGGCGCGTATGGCTACACCTTC. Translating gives CASSLGGGGAYGYTF.

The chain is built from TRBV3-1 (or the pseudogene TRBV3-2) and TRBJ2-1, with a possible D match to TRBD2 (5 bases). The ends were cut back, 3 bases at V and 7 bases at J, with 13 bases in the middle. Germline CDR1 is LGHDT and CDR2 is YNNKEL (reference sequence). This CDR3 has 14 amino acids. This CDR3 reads CASSHSAEMNEQFF. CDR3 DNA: TGTGCCAGCAGCCACTCAGCGGAAATGAATGAGCAGTTCTTC.

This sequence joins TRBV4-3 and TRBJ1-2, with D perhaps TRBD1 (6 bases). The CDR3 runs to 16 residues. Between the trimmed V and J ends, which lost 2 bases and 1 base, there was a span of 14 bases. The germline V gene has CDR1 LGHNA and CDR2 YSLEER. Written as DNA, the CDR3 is TGCGCCAGCAGCCAACATAGGGACACCCTTAACTATGGCTACACCTTC. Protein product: CASSQHRDTLNYGYTF.

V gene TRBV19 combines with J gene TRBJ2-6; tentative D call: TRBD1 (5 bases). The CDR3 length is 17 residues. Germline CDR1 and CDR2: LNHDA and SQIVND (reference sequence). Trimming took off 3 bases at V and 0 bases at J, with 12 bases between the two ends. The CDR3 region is CASSIGQLISGANVLTF. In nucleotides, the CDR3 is TGTGCCAGTAGTATCGGACAACTGATCTCTGGGGCCAACGTCCTGACTTTC.

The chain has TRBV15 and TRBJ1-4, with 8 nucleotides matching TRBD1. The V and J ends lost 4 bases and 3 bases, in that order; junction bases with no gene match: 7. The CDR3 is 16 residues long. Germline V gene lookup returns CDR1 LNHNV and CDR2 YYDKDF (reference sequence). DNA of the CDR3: TGTGCCACCAGCAACCCTGAACAGGGGGCTAATGAAAAACTGTTTTTT. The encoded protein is CATSNPEQGANEKLFF.

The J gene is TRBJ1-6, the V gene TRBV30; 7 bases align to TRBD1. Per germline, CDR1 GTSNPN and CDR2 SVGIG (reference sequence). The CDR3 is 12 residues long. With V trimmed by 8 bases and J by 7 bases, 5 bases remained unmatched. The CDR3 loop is CAGQATNSPLHF. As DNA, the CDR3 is TGTGCCGGACAGGCTACAAATTCACCCCTCCACTTT.

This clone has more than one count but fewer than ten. This CDR3 is CASTNPGAGEQFF. The DNA of the CDR3 is TGTGCCAGCACCAACCCAGGGGCCGGTGAGCAGTTCTTC. The chain carries TRBV6-5 and TRBJ2-1; tentative D call: TRBD1 (6 bases). V was cut by 7 bases and J by 9 bases, with 16 bases left in between. The germline CDR1 and CDR2 sequences are MNHEY and SVGAGI. This CDR3 region has 13 residues.

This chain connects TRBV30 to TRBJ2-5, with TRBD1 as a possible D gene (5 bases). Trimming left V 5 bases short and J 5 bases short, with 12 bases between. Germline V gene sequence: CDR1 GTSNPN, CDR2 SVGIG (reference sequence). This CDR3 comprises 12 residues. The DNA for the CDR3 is TGTGCCTGGGGACATCTCCGGGAGACCCAGTACTTC. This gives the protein CAWGHLRETQYF. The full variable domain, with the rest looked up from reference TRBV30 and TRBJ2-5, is SQTIHQWPATLVQPVGSPLSLECTVEGTSNPNLYWYRQAAGRGLQLLFYSVGIGQISSEVPQNLSASRPQDRQFILSSKKLLLSDSGFYLCAWGHLRETQYFGPGTRLLVL.

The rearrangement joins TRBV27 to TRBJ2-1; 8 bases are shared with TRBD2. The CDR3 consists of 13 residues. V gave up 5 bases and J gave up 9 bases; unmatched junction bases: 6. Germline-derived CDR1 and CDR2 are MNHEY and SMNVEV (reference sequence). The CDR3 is CASSPGGLGEQFF. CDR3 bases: TGTGCCAGCAGTCCGGGGGGGCTGGGTGAGCAGTTCTTC.

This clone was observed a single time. CDR3 protein: CASRGLSSGNTIYF. The CDR3 DNA is TGTGCCAGCAGGGGACTGAGCTCTGGAAACACCATATATTTT. The chain recombines TRBV25-1 with TRBJ1-3; TRBD1 is a possible D gene (5 bases). V was cut by 6 bases and J by 0 bases, with 9 bases left in between. Germline V lookup: CDR1 MGHDK, CDR2 SYGVNS. The CDR3 runs to 14 residues.

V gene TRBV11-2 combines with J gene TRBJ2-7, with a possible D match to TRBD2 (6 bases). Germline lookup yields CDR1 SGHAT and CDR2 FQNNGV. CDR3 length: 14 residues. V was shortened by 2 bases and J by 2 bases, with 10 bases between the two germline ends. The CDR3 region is CASSLSGGTYEQYF. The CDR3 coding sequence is TGTGCCAGCAGCTTATCGGGCGGGACCTACGAGCAGTACTTC.